This TCR beta chain was sequenced during a study of CD8+ T cells in alopecia areata. The study, taken as a whole, reports: TCR sharing was clearer in mice than between patients, perhaps partly owing to patient HLA diversity. Lesional scalp, notably in alopecia totalis/universalis, had clonality above that of normal scalp. Normal skin contains resident alphabeta T cells, and these are also sequenced in scalp samples.

Regarding this clone: What it recognizes is unknown.

PBMCs, the starting material, were the source of sorted CD4+ and CD8+ T cells. RNA was extracted and reverse transcribed into cDNA as the sequencing template. Some clones are missing from TCRdb's copy, which holds only in-frame ones; the method was immunoSEQ multiplex PCR. The sample includes more than 100,000 clones, approximately 60% of them seen just once. The trim removed 4 bases at V and 15 bases at J, leaving 7 bases unmatched. CDR3 length: 11 residues. Germline-derived CDR1 and CDR2 are DFQATT and SNEGSKA (reference sequence). This receptor was identified in a human donor in good health. The rearrangement joins TRBV20-1 to TRBJ2-1; 9 bases are shared with TRBD1. Sequenced input: CD4+ T cells sorted from blood. Here the CDR3 DNA reads TGCAGTGCTACCCCACGGGACAGGGTGTTCTTC. Amino acids: CSATPRDRVFF.